This TCR beta chain stems from a study of blood T cell repertoires in COVID-19. Study-level information: Sources were T cells, B-cell-depleted T cells, or PBMCs; the material itself was cDNA or gDNA.

Losses at the gene ends were 6 bases for V and 1 base for J; bases not matched to a gene: 9. The CDR3 is 16 residues long. Looked up from germline, CDR1 is LNHDA and CDR2 is SQIVND (reference sequence). As processed by the authors: How many nucleated cells were present was estimated from reference gene primer amplification. Clones were sequenced by immunoSEQ multiplex PCR, and TCRdb holds only the in-frame ones, with some missing. V and J calls and clone size are given by that table; D and trimming were obtained from the DNA. The data contain roughly 77,000 clones, approximately 90% of them singletons. This clone appeared once.

The chain uses TRBV19 and TRBJ2-5, with 9 bases that match TRBD1. Sequencing used peripheral blood. The sequence came from a woman older than 75 with active COVID-19. CDR3: CASRGRPGQGQETQYF. The CDR3 nucleotides read TGTGCCAGTAGGGGACGACCGGGACAGGGCCAAGAGACCCAGTACTTC.